The entry that follows covers one TCR beta chain sequence. Its antigen is currently unknown. These data belong to a study of T cell therapy after organ transplantation. Study information: Responders numbered eight and nonresponders two among some ten patients.

This table comes from immunoSEQ multiplex PCR, and its TCRdb copy is limited to in-frame clones, with some not included. Of around 50,000 clones in the sample, roughly 93% are singletons; the top ten hold around 3.1%. The CDR3 has 15 amino acids. With V trimmed by 2 bases and J by 4 bases, 6 bases remained unmatched. In germline, CDR1 is SGHVS, CDR2 FQNEAQ. The chain has TRBV7-8 and TRBJ1-1, with 8 bases matching TRBD1. Specimen: CD8+ T cells from blood, collected before autologous CMV-specific T cell therapy. The TCR originated in a human patient who had received a solid organ transplant and had CMV disease. CDR3 region: CASSLRGQAVTEAFF. CDR3 bases: TGTGCCAGCAGCTTAAGGGGACAGGCAGTCACTGAAGCTTTCTTT.